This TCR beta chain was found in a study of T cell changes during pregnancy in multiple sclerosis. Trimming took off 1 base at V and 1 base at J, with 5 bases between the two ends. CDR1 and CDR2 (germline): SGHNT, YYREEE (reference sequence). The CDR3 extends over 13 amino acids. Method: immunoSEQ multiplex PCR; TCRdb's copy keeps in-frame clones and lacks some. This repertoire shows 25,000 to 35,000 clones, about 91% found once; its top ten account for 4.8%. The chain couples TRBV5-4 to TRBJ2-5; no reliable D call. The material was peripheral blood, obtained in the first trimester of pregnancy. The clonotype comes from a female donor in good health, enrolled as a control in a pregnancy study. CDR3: CASSLSFQETQYF. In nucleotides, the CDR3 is TGTGCCAGCAGCTTGTCTTTCCAAGAGACCCAGTACTTC.